The T cell receptor (beta chain) described here comes from a study of CXCR3-negative and CXCR3-positive naive CD8 T cells (dated by TCRdb to the late 2010s). Broadly, across the study: In total, 130 million to 150 million TRB reads were obtained, which works out to roughly 1.5 +/- 0.3 million reads per library. The TRBV-TRBJ cluster analysis covered naive subsets from a handful of donors and memory cells from 3 donors. Diversity and physicochemical repertoire analyses covered about a dozen donors pooled from two independent experiments. Findings and caveats that apply to the study as a whole: Because CXCR3 expression was partially decreased after cryopreservation, freshly isolated PBMCs were used for most assays. Compared with CXCR3-negative naive cells, CXCR3-positive naive cells had TRB CDR3s with higher hydrophobicity (lower Kidera factor 4), lower energy, and higher strength and volume indices. Naive CXCR3-negative and CXCR3-positive cells from the same donor showed similar TRBV-TRBJ usage, whereas memory cells showed distinct patterns. Both naive subsets had comparably high repertoire diversity, while memory CD8+ T cells had much lower repertoire diversity. Surface CD5, linked to self-reactivity in mice, was comparable between naive subsets; TCR interaction strength was therefore also inferred from TRB CDR3 physicochemical properties.

Notes on this clonotype: The target of this receptor is not known.

Sequencing took place on a NextSeq 550. The Human TCR Profiling Kit (MiLaboratory) was used to prepare UMI-labeled 5' RACE TRB cDNA libraries. cDNA synthesis used the entire amount of extracted RNA, and PCR amplification then used the entire amount of cDNA produced. Libraries were prepared in parallel with an identical number of PCR cycles. The published analysis was carried out like this. With a minimum of two reads required per UMI, MIGEC and MiXCR pulled out about 57,000 +/- 9,900 unique UMI-labeled TRB cDNA molecules from each library. An average of approximately 40,000 +/- 10,000 functional in-frame TRB CDR3 nucleotide clonotypes without stop codons was found per library. After each sample was downsampled to 5000 UMI-labeled TRB molecules, VDJtools was used to calculate diversity metrics such as normalized Shannon-Wiener and Chao1. Clonotype-size-weighted physicochemical properties of the central five CDR3 residues (interaction energy, strength, volume and Kidera factor 4) were computed in VDJtools. TCRdb reprocessed the raw reads; every CDR3 protein sequence is a single record, and DNA is not supplied. TCRdb, rather than the study authors, made the V and J calls. The record for this sample contains 150,000 to 170,000 distinct CDR3 sequences. The ten largest clonotypes hold nearly 0.5% of the sample.

Each CD8+ T cell subset was flow-sorted in triplicate, with roughly 300,000 cells per subset placed directly into RLT lysis buffer. To keep memory contaminants out, a stringent definition of naive CD8+ T cells was applied: CD45RO-CCR7+CD27+CD95-. Standard density gradient centrifugation was used to isolate peripheral blood mononuclear cells from buffy coats. A FACSAria III was used to flow-sort naive CXCR3-negative and CXCR3-positive CD8+ T cells. An RNeasy Mini Kit was used to extract total RNA from the sorted cells. The CDR3 runs 15 residues from the cysteine to the phenylalanine. No DNA has been recorded. CDR1 and CDR2, looked up from the germline V gene, are MGHRA and YSYEKL.

This TCR was recovered from a human donor in good health. Some clones in this sample may be carry-over from other donors' samples. In this chain, TRBV4-1 is recombined with TRBJ2-7; TCRdb's D call of TRBD2 is untestable without DNA. What was sequenced was naive CXCR3+ CD8+ T cells from blood. This specimen's cell subset or site label, interpreted: CD45RO-CCR7+CD27+CD95- naive CD8+ T cells expressing CXCR3 (TNR3+). The CDR3 has the sequence CASSQDRRGGNEQYF.